The 6 T cell receptor beta chains below come from one sample, sequenced in a study of blood T cell repertoires in COVID-19. Assay: immunoSEQ multiplex PCR; the TCRdb copy retains only in-frame clones and omits some. The data contain 430,000 or so clones, around 90% of them seen just once; the ten biggest clones take up roughly 0.78%. The material sequenced was peripheral blood. The source is a man in his late teens or twenties with COVID-19, enrolled during active disease.

The chain combines TRBV18 with TRBJ2-7; TRBD2 agrees at 7 bases. V lost 4 bases and J lost 4; bases outside the gene matches: 7. In germline, CDR1 is KGHSH, CDR2 LQKENI. CDR3 size: 14 residues. CDR3 amino acids: CASSLRAGVYEQYF. DNA of the CDR3: TGTGCCAGCTCACTCCGGGCGGGGGTGTACGAGCAGTACTTC.

The chain is built from TRBV5-1 and TRBJ1-3; 7 bases line up with TRBD1. Looked up from germline, CDR1 is SGHRS and CDR2 is YFSETQ. V trimming: 4 bases; J trimming: 0 bases; junction bases outside the gene matches: 16. This CDR3 is 19 amino acids long. In DNA, the CDR3 is TGCGCCAGCAGCCTCCGTCAGGGGGGCTTTCGAGACTCTGGAAACACCATATATTTT. It codes for CASSLRQGGFRDSGNTIYF.

The chain carries TRBV7-2 and TRBJ2-2, with TRBD2 identical over 8 bases. V lost 0 bases to trimming and J lost 5 bases; unmatched junction nucleotides: 2. Germline V gene data show CDR1 as SGHTA and CDR2 as FQGNSA. The CDR3 loop spans 15 amino acids. CDR3 nucleotides: TGTGCCAGCAGCTTAGCTAGCGGGACTACCGGGGAGCTGTTTTTT. Its translation: CASSLASGTTGELFF.

The V gene is TRBV2, the J gene TRBJ2-4, with 13 nucleotides matching TRBD2. Germline V gives CDR1 SNHLY, CDR2 FYNNEI. V was clipped by 6 bases and J by 8 bases; unmatched bases: 10. The CDR3 is 16 residues long. The CDR3 loop is CASRGTSGKDIDIQYF. In DNA form, the CDR3 reads TGTGCCAGCAGGGGGACTAGCGGGAAAGACATAGACATTCAGTACTTC.

The chain is built from TRBV2 and TRBJ2-7; D is unresolved. The V end was cut by 3 bases, the J end by 2 bases, with 5 bases between. The CDR3 spans 12 residues. Germline values: CDR1 SNHLY, CDR2 FYNNEI. The chain's CDR3 is CASSDSAYEQYF. Written as DNA, the CDR3 is TGTGCCAGCAGTGATAGTGCCTACGAGCAGTACTTC.

The chain has TRBV2 and TRBJ1-1, with 9 bases identical to TRBD1. Germline V CDR1 and CDR2: SNHLY, FYNNEI. Unmatched junction bases numbered 3, after V lost 6 bases and J lost 4 bases. This CDR3 region has 13 residues. Here the CDR3 DNA reads TGTGCCAGCAGCGGACAGGGGAGCACTGAAGCTTTCTTT. Translation: CASSGQGSTEAFF. Combining the CDR3 with reference TRBV2 and TRBJ1-1 gives the whole variable domain EPEVTQTPSHQVTQMGQEVILRCVPISNHLYFYWYRQILGQKVEFLVSFYNNEISEKSEIFDDQFSVERPDGSNFTLKIRSTKLEDSAMYFCASSGQGSTEAFFGQGTRLTVV.